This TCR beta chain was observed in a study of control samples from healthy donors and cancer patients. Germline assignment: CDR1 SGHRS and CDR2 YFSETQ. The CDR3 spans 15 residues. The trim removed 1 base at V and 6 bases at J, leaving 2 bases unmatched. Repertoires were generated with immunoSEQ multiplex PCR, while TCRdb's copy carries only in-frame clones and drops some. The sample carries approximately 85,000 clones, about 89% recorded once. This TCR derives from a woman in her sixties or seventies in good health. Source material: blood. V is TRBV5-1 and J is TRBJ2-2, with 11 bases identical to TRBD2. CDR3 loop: CASSLTSGSPGELFF. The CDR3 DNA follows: TGCGCCAGCAGCTTGACTAGCGGGAGTCCCGGGGAGCTGTTTTTT.